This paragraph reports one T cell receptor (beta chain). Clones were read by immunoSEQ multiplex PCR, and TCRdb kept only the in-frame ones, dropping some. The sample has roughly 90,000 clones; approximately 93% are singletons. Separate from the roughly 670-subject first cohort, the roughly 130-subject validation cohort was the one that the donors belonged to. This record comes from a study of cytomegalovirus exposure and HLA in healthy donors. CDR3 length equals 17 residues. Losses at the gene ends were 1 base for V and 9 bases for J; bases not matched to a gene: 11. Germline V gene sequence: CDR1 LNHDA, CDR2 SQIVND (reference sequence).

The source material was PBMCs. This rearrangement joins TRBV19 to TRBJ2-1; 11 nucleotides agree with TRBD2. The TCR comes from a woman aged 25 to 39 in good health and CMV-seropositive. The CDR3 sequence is CASSIAQLAGVVSEQFF. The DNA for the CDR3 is TGTGCCAGTAGTATAGCCCAACTAGCGGGAGTGGTAAGTGAGCAGTTCTTC.